This T cell receptor beta chain came from a study of T cells after yellow fever vaccination. Study-level results: Secondary responses were weaker yet peaked faster, day 5 versus 15.

V was pared by 7 bases and J by 6 bases, with 18 bases between. The CDR3 loop spans 14 amino acids. Looked up from germline, CDR1 is SGHTA and CDR2 is FQGNSA. This clonotype was counted many times. The antigen is not known. TCRdb re-called the 5' RACE reads through MiXCR, storing one row per CDR3 protein. The sample shows about 220,000 distinct CDR3 sequences, approximately 3.3% of them seen only once. The chain recombines TRBV7-2 with TRBJ1-2; a possible D gene is TRBD1 (6 bases). Sequencing was performed on CD4+ T cells sorted from PBMCs, taken 10 days after the yellow fever booster vaccination. This TCR was sampled from a man aged 18 to 29 who received the YFV17D yellow fever vaccine. The DNA of the CDR3 is TGTGCCAGCACCCGAGCGGGGGCAATTGATGGCTACACCTTC. Translation: CASTRAGAIDGYTF.